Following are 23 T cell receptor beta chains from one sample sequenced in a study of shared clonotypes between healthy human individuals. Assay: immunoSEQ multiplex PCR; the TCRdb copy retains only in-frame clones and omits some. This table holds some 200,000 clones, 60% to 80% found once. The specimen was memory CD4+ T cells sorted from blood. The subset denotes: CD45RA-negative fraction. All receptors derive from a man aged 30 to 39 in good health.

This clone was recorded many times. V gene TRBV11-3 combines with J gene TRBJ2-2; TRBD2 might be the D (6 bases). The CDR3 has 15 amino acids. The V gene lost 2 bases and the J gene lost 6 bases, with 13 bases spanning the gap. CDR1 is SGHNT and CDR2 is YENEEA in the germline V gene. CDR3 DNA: TGTGCCAGCAGCTTAAACGGGAGAGGTTCCGGGGAGCTGTTTTTT. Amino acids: CASSLNGRGSGELFF.

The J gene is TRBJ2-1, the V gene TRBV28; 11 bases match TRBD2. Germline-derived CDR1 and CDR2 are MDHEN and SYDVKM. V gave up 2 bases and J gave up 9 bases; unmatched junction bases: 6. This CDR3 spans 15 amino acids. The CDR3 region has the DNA TGTGCCAGCAGTTTAGTAGCGGGAGGGCCAACTGAGCAGTTCTTC. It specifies CASSLVAGGPTEQFF.

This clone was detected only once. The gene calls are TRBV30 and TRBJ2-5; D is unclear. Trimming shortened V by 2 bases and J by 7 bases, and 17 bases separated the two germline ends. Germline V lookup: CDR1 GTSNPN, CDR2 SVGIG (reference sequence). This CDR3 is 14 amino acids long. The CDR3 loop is CAWSPTRARPTQYF. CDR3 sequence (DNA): TGTGCCTGGAGTCCGACTCGGGCAAGACCGACCCAGTACTTC.

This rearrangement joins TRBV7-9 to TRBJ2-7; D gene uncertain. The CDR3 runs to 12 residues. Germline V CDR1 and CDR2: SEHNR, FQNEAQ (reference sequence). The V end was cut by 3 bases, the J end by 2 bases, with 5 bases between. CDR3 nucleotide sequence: TGTGCCAGCAGCTTCGAACCCTACGAGCAGTACTTC. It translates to CASSFEPYEQYF.

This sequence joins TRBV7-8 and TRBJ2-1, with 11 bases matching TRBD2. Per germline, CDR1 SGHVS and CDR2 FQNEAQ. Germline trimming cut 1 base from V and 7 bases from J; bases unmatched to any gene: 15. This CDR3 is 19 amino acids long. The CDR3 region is CASSLGRAQLAGVRNEQFF. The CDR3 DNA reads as TGTGCCAGCAGCTTAGGGAGGGCCCAACTAGCGGGAGTTAGAAATGAGCAGTTCTTC.

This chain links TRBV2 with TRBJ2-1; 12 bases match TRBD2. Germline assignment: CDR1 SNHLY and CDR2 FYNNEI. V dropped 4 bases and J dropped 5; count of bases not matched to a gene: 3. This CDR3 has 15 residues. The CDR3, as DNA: TGTGCCAGCAGTGTGACTAGCGGGAGCAACAATGAGCAGTTCTTC. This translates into CASSVTSGSNNEQFF.

This CDR3 is CASRARGGYEQYF. As DNA, the CDR3 is TGTGCCAGCAGAGCAAGAGGCGGCTACGAGCAGTACTTC. V is TRBV2 and J is TRBJ2-7; D is uncertain. The germline V gene has CDR1 SNHLY and CDR2 FYNNEI. This CDR3 contains 13 residues. V lost 6 bases to trimming and J lost 3 bases, with 12 bases between them.

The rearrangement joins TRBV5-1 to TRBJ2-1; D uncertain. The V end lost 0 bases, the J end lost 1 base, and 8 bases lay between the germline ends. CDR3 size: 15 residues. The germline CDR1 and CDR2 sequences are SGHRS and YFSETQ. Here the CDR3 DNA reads TGCGCCAGCAGCTTGGTAGGGTCATCCTACAATGAGCAGTTCTTC. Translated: CASSLVGSSYNEQFF.

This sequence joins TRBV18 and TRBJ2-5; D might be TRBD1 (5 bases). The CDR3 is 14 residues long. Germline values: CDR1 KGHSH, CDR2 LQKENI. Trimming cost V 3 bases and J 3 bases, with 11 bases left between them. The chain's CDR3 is CASSPGPEKETQYF. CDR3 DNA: TGTGCCAGCTCACCGGGGCCGGAGAAAGAGACCCAGTACTTC. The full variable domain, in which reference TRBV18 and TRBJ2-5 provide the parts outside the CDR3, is NAGVMQNPRHLVRRRGQEARLRCSPMKGHSHVYWYRQLPEEGLKFMVYLQKENIIDESGMPKERFSAEFPKEGPSILRIQQVVRGDSAAYFCASSPGPEKETQYFGPGTRLLVL.

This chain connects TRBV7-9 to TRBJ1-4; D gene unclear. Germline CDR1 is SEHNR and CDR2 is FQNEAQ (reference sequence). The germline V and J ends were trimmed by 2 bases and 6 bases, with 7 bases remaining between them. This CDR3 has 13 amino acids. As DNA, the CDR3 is TGTGCCAGCAGCTTACGAGTTGATGAAAAACTGTTTTTT. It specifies CASSLRVDEKLFF.

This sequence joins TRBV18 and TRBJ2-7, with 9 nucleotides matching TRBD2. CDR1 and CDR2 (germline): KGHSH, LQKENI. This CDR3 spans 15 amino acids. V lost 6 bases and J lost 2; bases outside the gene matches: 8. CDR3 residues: CASSATSGHPYEQYF. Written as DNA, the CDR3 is TGTGCCAGCTCCGCGACTAGCGGACATCCCTACGAGCAGTACTTC.

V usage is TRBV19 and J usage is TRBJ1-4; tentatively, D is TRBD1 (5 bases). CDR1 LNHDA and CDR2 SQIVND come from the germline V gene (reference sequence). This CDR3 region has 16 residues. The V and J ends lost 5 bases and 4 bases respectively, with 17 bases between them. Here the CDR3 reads CASSLGTEQLNEKLFF. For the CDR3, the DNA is TGTGCCAGTAGTTTAGGGACCGAGCAACTTAATGAAAAACTGTTTTTT.

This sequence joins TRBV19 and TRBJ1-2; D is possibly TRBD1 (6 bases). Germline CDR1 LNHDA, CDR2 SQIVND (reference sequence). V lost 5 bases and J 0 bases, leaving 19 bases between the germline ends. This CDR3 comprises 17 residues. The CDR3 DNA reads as TGTGCCAGTAGTGTCGGACAGTGGTTGTCCACTAACTATGGCTACACCTTC. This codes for CASSVGQWLSTNYGYTF.

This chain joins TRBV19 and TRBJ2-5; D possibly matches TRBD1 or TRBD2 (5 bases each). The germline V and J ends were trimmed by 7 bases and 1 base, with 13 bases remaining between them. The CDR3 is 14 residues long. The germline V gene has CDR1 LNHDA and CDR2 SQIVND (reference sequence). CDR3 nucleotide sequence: TGTGCCAGTAATATCCCGGGGCTCCAAGAGACCCAGTACTTC. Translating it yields CASNIPGLQETQYF.

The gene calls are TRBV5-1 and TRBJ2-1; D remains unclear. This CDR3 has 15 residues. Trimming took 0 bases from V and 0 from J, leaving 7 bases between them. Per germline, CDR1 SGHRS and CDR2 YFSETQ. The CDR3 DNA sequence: TGCGCCAGCAGCTTGGGAGAAAACTCCTACAATGAGCAGTTCTTC. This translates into CASSLGENSYNEQFF.

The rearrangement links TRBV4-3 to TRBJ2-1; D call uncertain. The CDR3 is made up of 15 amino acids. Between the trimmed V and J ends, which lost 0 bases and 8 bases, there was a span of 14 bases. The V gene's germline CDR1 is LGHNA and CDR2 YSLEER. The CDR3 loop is CASSQDIQSGHEQFF. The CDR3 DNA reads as TGCGCCAGCAGCCAAGATATCCAAAGTGGGCATGAGCAGTTCTTC.

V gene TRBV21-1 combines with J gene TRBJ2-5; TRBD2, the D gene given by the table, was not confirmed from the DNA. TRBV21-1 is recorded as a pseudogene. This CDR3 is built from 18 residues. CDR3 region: CASTERKQTGNIQETQYF. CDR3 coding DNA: TGTGCCAGCACCGAACGGAAACAGACCGGGAACATTCAAGAGACCCAGTACTTC.

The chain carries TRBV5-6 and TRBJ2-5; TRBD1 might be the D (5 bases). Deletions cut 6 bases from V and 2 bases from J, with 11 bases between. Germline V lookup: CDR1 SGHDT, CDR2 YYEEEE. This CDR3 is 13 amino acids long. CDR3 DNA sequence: TGTGCCAGCAAAGACAGACCGCAAGAGACCCAGTACTTC. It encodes CASKDRPQETQYF.

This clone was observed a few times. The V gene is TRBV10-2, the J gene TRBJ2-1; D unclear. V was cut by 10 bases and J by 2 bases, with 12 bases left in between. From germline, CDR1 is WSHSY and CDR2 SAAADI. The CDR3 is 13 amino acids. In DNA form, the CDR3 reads TGCGCCACCTTCGGCAGTCCCTACAATGAGCAGTTCTTC. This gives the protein CATFGSPYNEQFF.

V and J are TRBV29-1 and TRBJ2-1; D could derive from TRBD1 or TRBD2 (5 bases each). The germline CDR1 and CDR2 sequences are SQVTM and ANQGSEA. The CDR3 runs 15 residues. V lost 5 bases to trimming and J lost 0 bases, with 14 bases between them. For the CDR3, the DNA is TGCAGCGTTTTGGGGACCTTTAGCTCCTACAATGAGCAGTTCTTC. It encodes CSVLGTFSSYNEQFF.

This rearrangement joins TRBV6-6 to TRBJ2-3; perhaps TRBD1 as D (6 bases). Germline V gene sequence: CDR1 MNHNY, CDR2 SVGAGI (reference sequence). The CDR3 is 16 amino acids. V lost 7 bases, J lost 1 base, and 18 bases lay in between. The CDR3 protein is CASNSLQGPGTDTQYF. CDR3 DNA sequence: TGTGCCAGCAACTCCCTACAGGGACCAGGCACAGATACGCAGTATTTT.

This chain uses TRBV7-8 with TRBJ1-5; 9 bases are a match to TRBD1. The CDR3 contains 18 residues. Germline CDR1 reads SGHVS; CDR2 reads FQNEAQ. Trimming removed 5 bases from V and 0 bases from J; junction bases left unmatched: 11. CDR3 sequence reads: CASSHGQGLTHSNQPQHF. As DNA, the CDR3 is TGTGCCAGCAGCCATGGACAGGGGCTTACTCATAGCAATCAGCCCCAGCATTTT.

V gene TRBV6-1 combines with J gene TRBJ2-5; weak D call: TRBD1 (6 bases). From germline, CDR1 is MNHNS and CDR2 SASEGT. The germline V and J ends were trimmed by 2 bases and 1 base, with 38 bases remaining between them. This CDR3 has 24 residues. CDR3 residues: CASSEQRVKLSRDTTKIPQETQYF. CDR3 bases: TGTGCCAGCAGTGAACAGCGAGTTAAATTATCCCGGGACACCACGAAGATACCCCAAGAGACCCAGTACTTC.